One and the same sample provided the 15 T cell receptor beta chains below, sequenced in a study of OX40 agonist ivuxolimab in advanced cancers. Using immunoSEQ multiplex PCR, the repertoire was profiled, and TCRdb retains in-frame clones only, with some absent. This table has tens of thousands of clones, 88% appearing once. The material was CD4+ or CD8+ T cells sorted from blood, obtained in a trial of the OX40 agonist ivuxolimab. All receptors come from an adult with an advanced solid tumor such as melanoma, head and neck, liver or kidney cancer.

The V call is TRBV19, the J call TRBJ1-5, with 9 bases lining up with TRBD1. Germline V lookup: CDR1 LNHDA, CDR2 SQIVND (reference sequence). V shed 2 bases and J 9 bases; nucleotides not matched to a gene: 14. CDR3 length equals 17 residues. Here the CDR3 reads CASSILWDRVVSGPQHF. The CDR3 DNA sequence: TGTGCCAGTAGTATATTGTGGGACAGGGTGGTGTCGGGGCCCCAGCATTTT.

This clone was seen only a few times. The CDR3 coding sequence is TGTGCCAGCAGTTTACAGGGGTCCTATAATTCACCCCTCCACTTT. Translating gives CASSLQGSYNSPLHF. The V gene is TRBV27, the J gene TRBJ1-6, with TRBD1 as a possible D gene (6 bases). The CDR3 contains 15 residues. Germline loops: CDR1 MNHEY, CDR2 SMNVEV (reference sequence). The V and J ends lost 2 bases and 1 base respectively, with 6 bases between them.

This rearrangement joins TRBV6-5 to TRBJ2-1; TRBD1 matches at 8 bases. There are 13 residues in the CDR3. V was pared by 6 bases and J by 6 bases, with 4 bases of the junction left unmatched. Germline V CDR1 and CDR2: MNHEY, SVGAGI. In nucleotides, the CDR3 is TGTGCCAGCAGAACAGGGGGAGTCAATGAGCAGTTCTTC. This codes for CASRTGGVNEQFF.

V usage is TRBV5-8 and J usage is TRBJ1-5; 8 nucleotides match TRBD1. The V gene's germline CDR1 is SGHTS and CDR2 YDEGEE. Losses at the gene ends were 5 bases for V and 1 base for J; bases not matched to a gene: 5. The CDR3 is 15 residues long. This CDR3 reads CASRIGQGSNQPQHF. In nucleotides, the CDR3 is TGTGCCAGCAGAATTGGACAGGGCAGCAATCAGCCCCAGCATTTT.

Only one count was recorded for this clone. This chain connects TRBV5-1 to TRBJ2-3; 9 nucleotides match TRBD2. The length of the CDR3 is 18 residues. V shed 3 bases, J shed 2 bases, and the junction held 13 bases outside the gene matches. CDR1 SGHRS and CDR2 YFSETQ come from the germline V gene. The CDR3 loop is CASSSGSTSGKNTDTQYF. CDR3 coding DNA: TGCGCCAGCAGCTCGGGGTCGACTAGCGGCAAGAACACAGATACGCAGTATTTT.

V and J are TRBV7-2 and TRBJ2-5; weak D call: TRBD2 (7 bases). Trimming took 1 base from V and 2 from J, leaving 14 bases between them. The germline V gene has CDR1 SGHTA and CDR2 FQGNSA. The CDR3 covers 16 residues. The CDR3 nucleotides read TGTGCCAGCAGCTTAGGAATGGGGGGGCCTCAAGAGACCCAGTACTTC. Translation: CASSLGMGGPQETQYF.

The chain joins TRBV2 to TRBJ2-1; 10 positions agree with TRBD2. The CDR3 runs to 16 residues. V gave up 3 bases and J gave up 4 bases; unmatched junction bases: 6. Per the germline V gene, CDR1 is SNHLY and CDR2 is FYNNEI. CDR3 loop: CASSDVGLAEYNEQFF. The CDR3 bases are TGTGCCAGCAGTGACGTAGGACTAGCGGAATACAATGAGCAGTTCTTC.

This CDR3 is CAIRAAGGGASEQFF. As DNA, the CDR3 is TGTGCCATCAGGGCCGCGGGTGGAGGAGCTAGTGAGCAGTTCTTC. The chain uses TRBV10-3 and TRBJ2-1; a possible D gene is TRBD2 (5 bases). The CDR3 consists of 15 residues. Germline V gene lookup returns CDR1 ENHRY and CDR2 SYGVKD. V shed 6 bases and J shed 9 bases, with 21 bases lying between them.

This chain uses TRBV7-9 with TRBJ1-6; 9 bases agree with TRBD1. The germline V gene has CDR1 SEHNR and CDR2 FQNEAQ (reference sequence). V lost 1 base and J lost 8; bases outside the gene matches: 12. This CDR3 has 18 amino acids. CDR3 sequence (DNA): TGTGCCAGCAGCTTAGGGGAGTGGTACCGGACAGGGGATTCACCCCTCCACTTT. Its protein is CASSLGEWYRTGDSPLHF.

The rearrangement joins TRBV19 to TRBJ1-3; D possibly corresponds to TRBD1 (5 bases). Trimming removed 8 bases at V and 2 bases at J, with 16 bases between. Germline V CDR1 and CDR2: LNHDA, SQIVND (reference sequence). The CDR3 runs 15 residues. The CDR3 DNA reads TGTGCCAGTCTCTCCTTGGGAGGGGCTGGAAACACCATATATTTT. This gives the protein CASLSLGGAGNTIYF.

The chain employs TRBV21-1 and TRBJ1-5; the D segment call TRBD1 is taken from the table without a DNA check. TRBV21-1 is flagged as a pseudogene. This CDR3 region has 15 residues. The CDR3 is CASTLLDRGSQPQHF. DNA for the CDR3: TGTGCCAGCACTCTCTTGGACAGGGGGTCCCAGCCCCAGCATTTT.

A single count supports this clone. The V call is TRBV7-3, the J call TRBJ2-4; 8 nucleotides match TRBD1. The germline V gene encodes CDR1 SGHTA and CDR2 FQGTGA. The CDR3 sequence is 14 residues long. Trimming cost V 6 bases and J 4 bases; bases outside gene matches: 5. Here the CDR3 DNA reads TGTGCCAGCAGTCAAGGACAGGGAAAAAACATTCAGTACTTC. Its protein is CASSQGQGKNIQYF.

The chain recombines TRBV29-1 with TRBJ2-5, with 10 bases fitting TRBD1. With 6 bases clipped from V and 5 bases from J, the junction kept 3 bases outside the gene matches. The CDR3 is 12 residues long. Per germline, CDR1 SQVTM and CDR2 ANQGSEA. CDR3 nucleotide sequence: TGCAGCGTGGGGACAGGGGTCGAGACCCAGTACTTC. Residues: CSVGTGVETQYF.

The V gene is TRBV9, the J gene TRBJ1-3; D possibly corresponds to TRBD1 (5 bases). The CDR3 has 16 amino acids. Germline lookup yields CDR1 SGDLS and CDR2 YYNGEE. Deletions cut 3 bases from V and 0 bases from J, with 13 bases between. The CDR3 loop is CASSAHLTASGNTIYF. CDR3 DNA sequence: TGTGCCAGCAGCGCCCACTTGACAGCCTCTGGAAACACCATATATTTT.

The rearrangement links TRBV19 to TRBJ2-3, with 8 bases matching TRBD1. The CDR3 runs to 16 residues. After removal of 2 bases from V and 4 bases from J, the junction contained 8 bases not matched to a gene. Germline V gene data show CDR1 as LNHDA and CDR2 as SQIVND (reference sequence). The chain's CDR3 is CASSISAGGGPDTQYF. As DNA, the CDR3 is TGTGCCAGTAGTATATCTGCAGGGGGCGGTCCAGATACGCAGTATTTT.